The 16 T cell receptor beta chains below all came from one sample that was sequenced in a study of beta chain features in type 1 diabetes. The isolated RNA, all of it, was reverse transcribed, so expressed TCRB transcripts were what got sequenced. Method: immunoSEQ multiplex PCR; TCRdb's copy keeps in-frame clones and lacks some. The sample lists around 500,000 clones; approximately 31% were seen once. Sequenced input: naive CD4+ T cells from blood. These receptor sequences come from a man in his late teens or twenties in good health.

CDR3 bases: TGTGCCAGCAGCGTACAGGCCAGGAACACTGAAGCTTTCTTT. Amino acid sequence: CASSVQARNTEAFF. V gene TRBV7-9 combines with J gene TRBJ1-1, with D perhaps TRBD1 (5 bases). V was cut by 5 bases and J by 1 base, with 11 bases left in between. In germline, CDR1 is SEHNR, CDR2 FQNEAQ (reference sequence). The CDR3 contains 14 residues. Drawing the rest from reference TRBV7-9 and TRBJ1-1, the complete variable domain is DTGVSQNPRHKITKRGQNVTFRCDPISEHNRLYWYRQTLGQGPEFLTYFQNEAQLEKSRLLSDRFSAERPKGSFSTLEIQRTEQGDSAMYLCASSVQARNTEAFFGQGTRLTVV.

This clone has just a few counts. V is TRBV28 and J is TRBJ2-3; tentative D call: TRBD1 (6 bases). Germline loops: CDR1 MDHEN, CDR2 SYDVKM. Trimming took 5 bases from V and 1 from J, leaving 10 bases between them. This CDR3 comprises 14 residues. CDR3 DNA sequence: TGTGCCAGCAGTACGCAGGGGCGCACAGATACGCAGTATTTT. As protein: CASSTQGRTDTQYF.

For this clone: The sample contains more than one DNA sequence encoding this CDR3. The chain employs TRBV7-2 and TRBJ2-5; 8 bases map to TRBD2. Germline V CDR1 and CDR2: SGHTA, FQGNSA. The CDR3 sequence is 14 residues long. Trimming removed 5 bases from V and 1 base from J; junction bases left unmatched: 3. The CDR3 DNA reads TGTGCCAGCAGCCCTGGACTAGCCCAAGAGACCCAGTACTTC. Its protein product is CASSPGLAQETQYF.

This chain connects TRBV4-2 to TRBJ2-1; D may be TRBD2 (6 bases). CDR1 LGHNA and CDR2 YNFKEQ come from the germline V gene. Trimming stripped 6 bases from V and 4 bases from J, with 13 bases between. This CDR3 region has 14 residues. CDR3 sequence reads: CASRRDFLYNEQFF. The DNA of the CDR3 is TGTGCCAGCAGACGGGACTTCCTATACAATGAGCAGTTCTTC.

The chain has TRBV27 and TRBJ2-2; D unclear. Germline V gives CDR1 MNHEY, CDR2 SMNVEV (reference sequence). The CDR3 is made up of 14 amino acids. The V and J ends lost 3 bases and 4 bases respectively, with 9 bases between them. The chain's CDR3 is CASSFLHSTGELFF. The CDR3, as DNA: TGTGCCAGCAGTTTCCTTCACAGCACCGGGGAGCTGTTTTTT.

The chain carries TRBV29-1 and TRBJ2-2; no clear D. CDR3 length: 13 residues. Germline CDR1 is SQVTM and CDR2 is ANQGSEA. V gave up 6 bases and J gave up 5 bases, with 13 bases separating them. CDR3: CSVEWIGTGELFF. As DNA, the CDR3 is TGCAGCGTCGAATGGATCGGGACCGGGGAGCTGTTTTTT.

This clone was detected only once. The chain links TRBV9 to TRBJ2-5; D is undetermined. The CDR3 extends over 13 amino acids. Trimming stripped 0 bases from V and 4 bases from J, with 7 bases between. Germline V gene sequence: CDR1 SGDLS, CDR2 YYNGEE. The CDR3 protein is CASSVGLVETQYF. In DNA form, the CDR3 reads TGTGCCAGCAGCGTAGGGCTCGTAGAGACCCAGTACTTC.

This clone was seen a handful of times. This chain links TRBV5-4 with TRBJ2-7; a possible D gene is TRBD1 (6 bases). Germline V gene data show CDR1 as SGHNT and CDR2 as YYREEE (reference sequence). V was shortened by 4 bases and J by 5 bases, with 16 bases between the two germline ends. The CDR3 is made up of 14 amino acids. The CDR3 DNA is TGTGCCAGCAGCCGAGGGGGTAGCCTCGACGAGCAGTACTTC. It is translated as CASSRGGSLDEQYF.

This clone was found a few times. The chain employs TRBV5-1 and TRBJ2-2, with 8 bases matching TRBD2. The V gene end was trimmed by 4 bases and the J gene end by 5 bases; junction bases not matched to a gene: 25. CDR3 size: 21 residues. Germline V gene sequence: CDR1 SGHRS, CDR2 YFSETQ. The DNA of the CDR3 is TGCGCCAGCAGCGGTGGGACAACCCCATCGCTACTAGCGGCAAAAACCGGGGAGCTGTTTTTT. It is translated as CASSGGTTPSLLAAKTGELFF.

The CDR3 is CASSLSAPSGGTQYF. The CDR3 DNA reads TGTGCCAGCAGCTTGTCGGCGCCAAGCGGGGGTACGCAGTATTTT. V usage is TRBV7-9 and J usage is TRBJ2-3; 8 positions agree with TRBD2. The CDR3 is 15 amino acids. After removal of 3 bases from V and 8 bases from J, the junction contained 10 bases not matched to a gene. Germline values: CDR1 SEHNR, CDR2 FQNEAQ (reference sequence).

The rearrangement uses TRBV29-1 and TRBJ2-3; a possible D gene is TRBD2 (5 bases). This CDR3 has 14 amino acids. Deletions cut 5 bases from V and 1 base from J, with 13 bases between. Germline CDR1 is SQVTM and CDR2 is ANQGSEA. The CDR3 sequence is CSVLGGLGTDTQYF. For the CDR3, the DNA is TGCAGCGTTTTAGGTGGACTGGGCACAGATACGCAGTATTTT.

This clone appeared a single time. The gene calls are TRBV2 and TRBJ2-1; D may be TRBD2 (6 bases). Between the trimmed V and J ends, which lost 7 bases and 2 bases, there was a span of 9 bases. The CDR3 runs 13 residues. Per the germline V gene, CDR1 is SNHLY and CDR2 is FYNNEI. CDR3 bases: TGTGCCAGCACGGGGGAGACCTACAATGAGCAGTTCTTC. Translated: CASTGETYNEQFF.

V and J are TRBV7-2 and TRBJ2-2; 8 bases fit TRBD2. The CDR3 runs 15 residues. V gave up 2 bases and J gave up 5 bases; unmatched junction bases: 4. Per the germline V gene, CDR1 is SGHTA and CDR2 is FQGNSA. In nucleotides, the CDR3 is TGTGCCAGCAGCTTATCCGGACTAGCAACCGGGGAGCTGTTTTTT. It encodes CASSLSGLATGELFF.

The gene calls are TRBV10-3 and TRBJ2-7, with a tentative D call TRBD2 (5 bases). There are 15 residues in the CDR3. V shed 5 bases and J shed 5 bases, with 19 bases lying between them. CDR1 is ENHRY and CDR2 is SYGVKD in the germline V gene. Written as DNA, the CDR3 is TGTGCCATCAGTTTGGACTGGAGTTTCCCCCACGAGCAGTACTTC. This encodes CAISLDWSFPHEQYF.

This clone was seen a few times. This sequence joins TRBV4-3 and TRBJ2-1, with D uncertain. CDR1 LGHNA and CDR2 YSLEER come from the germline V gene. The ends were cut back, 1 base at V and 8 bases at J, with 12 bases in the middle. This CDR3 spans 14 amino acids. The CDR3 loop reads CASSQVLSDHEQFF. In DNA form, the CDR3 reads TGCGCCAGCAGCCAAGTACTATCGGATCATGAGCAGTTCTTC.

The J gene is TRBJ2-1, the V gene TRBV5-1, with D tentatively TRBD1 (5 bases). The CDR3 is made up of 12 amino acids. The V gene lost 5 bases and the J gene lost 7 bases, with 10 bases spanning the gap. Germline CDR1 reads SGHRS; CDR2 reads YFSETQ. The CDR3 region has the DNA TGCGCCAGCAGGGGAACAGGTAATGAGCAGTTCTTC. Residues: CASRGTGNEQFF. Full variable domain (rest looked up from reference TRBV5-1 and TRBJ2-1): KAGVTQTPRYLIKTRGQQVTLSCSPISGHRSVSWYQQTPGQGLQFLFEYFSETQRNKGNFPGRFSGRQFSNSRSEMNVSTLELGDSALYLCASRGTGNEQFFGPGTRLTVL.